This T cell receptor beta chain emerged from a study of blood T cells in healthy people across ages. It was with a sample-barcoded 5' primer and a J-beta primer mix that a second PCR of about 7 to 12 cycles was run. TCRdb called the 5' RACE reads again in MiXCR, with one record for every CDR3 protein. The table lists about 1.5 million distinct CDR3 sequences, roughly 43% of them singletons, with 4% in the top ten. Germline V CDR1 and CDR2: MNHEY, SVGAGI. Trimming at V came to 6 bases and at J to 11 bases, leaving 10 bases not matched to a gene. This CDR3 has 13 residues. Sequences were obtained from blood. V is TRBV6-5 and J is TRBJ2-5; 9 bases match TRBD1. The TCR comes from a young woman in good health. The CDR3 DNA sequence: TGTGCCAGCAGCTCCTACAGGGGGCGTGTGCAGTACTTC. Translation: CASSSYRGRVQYF.